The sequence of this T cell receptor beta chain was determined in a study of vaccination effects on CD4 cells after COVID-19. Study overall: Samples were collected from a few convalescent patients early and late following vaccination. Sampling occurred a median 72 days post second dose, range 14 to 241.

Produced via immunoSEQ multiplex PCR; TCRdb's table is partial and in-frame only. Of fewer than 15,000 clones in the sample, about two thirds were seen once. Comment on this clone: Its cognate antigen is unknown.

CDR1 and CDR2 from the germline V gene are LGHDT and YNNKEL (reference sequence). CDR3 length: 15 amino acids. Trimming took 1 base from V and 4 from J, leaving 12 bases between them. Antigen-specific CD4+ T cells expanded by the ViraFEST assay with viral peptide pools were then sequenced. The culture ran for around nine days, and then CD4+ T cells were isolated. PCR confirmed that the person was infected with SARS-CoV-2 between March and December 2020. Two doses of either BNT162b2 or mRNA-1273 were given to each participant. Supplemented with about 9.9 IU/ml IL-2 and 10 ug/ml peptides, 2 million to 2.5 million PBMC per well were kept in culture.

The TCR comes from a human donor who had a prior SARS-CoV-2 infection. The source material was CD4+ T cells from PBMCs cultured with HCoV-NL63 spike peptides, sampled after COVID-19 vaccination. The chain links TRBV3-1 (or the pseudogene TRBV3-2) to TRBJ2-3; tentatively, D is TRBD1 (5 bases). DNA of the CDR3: TGTGCCAGCAGCCAAGGGGCGGACACGGCAGATACGCAGTATTTT. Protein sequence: CASSQGADTADTQYF.